One T cell receptor beta chain is described in this entry. What it recognizes is unknown. This sample is part of a study of cytomegalovirus exposure and HLA in healthy donors. The PCR ran on 60 Vbeta and 13 Jbeta primers. Only in-frame clones appear in the TCRdb table, and some are missing; sequencing was by immunoSEQ multiplex PCR. The sample yields 130,000 or so clones, around 78% seen once. Study-level findings and limits: Cytomegalovirus association was listed for 164 TCR beta chains. After further analysis at a later stage, 16,951 TCR beta sequences were associated with HLA alleles at 0.05 false discovery rate.

This clonotype was sampled from a woman aged 18-35 years in good health and CMV-seronegative. Sample: PBMCs.

Written as DNA, the CDR3 is TGTGCCTGGAGTCACTCTCCTTCAGAAGCGGGAGGGAGGGCCGGGGAGCTGTTTTTT. This translates into CAWSHSPSEAGGRAGELFF. This chain uses TRBV30 with TRBJ2-2; 10 bases line up with TRBD2. CDR3 length: 19 residues. The germline V gene encodes CDR1 GTSNPN and CDR2 SVGIG (reference sequence). Trimming cost V 2 bases and J 6 bases; bases outside gene matches: 18.